The 4 T cell receptor beta chains given below trace back to one sample, sequenced in a study of neurological immune-mediated disorders. TCRdb re-called the 5' RACE reads with MiXCR, one entry per CDR3 protein. The table includes fewer than 35,000 distinct CDR3 sequences, around 3.2% detected once. Sequenced input: PBMCs. These receptors were collected from a woman in her 30s with multiple sclerosis.

This clonotype was counted many times. The gene calls are TRBV28 and TRBJ2-3; 9 positions match TRBD1. V lost 1 base and J lost 4; bases outside the gene matches: 3. The CDR3 runs 15 residues. CDR1 is MDHEN and CDR2 is SYDVKM in the germline V gene. CDR3 protein: CASSLLQGAADTQYF. Here the CDR3 DNA reads TGTGCCAGCAGTTTATTACAGGGGGCTGCAGATACGCAGTATTTT.

This clonotype has ten or more counts. CDR3 in DNA: TGTGCCTCGGGGACTAGTGTGAATGAGCAGTTCTTC. It codes for CASGTSVNEQFF. The chain joins TRBV10-3 to TRBJ2-1, with 8 bases matching TRBD2. In germline, CDR1 is ENHRY, CDR2 SYGVKD. This CDR3 spans 12 amino acids. Trimming cost V 11 bases and J 7 bases; bases outside gene matches: 7.

The table lists this clonotype with many counts. The CDR3 here is CASSNSGTGLYGYTF. In DNA, the CDR3 is TGCGCCAGCAGCAATTCCGGGACAGGCCTCTATGGCTACACCTTC. This chain uses TRBV5-1 with TRBJ1-2, with TRBD1 identical over 8 bases. The junction had 9 bases not matched to a gene; V was cut back by 4 bases and J by 4 bases. Per the germline V gene, CDR1 is SGHRS and CDR2 is YFSETQ. The CDR3 covers 15 residues.

This clonotype was observed many times. The genes are TRBV5-1 and TRBJ1-1; the D gene is possibly TRBD1 (5 bases). The CDR3 sequence is 14 residues long. CDR1 is SGHRS and CDR2 is YFSETQ in the germline V gene. Trimming took 4 bases from V and 0 from J, leaving 10 bases between them. The DNA of the CDR3 is TGCGCCAGCAGCCCACAGGTTATGAACACTGAAGCTTTCTTT. Translation: CASSPQVMNTEAFF. Full variable domain (missing parts from reference TRBV5-1 and TRBJ1-1): KAGVTQTPRYLIKTRGQQVTLSCSPISGHRSVSWYQQTPGQGLQFLFEYFSETQRNKGNFPGRFSGRQFSNSRSEMNVSTLELGDSALYLCASSPQVMNTEAFFGQGTRLTVV.